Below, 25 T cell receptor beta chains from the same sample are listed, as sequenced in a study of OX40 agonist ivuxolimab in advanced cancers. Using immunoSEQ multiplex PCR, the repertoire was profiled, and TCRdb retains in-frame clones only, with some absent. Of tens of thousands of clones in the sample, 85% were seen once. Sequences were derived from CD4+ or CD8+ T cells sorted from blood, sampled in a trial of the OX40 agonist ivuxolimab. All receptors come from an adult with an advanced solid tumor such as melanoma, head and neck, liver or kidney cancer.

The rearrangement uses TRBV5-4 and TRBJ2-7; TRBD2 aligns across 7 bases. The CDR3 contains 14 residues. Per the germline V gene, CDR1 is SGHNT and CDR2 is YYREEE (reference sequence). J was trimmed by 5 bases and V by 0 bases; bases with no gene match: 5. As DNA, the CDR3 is TGTGCCAGCAGCTTGGAGGGAGGGACGCACGAGCAGTACTTC. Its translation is CASSLEGGTHEQYF.

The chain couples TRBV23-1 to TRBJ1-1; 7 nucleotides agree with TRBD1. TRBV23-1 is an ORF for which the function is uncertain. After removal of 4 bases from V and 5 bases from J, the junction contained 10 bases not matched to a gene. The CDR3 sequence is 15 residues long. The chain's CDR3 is CASSLPSTGRTEAFF. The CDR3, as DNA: TGCGCCAGCAGTCTTCCCTCGACAGGGAGGACTGAAGCTTTCTTT.

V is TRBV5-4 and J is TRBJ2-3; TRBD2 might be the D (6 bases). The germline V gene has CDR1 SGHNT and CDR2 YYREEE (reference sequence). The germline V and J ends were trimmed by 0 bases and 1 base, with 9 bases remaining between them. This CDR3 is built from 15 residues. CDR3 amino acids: CASSLGLAGTDTQYF. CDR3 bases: TGTGCCAGCAGCTTGGGGTTAGCGGGCACAGATACGCAGTATTTT.

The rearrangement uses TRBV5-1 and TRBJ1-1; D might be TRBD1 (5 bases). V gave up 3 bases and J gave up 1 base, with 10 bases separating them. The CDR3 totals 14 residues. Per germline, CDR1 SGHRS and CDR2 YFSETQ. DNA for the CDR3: TGCGCCAGCAGCTGGGCCACAGGGAACACTGAAGCTTTCTTT. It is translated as CASSWATGNTEAFF.

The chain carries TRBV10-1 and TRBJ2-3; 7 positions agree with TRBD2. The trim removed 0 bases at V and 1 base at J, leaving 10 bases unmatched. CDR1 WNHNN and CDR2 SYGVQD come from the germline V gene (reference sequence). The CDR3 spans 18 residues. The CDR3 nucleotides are TGCGCCAGCAGTGAGTCGTGGGGAAGCGGGGCGGGCACAGATACGCAGTATTTT. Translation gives CASSESWGSGAGTDTQYF.

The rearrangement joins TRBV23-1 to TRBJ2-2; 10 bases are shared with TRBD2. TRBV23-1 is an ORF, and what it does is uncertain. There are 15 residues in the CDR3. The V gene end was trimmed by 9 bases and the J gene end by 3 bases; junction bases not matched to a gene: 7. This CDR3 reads CARPSGGAYTGELFF. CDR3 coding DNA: TGCGCCAGACCTAGCGGGGGCGCTTACACCGGGGAGCTGTTTTTT.

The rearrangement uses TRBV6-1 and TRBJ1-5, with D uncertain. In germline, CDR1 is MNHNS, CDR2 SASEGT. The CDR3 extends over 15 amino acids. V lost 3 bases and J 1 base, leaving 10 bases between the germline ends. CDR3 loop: CASSEGEGSNQPQHF. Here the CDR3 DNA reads TGTGCCAGCAGTGAGGGAGAAGGGAGCAATCAGCCCCAGCATTTT.

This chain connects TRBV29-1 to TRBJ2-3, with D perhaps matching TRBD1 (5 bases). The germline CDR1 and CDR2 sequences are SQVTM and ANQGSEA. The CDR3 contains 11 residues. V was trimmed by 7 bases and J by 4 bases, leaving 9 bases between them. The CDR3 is CSAAGSDTQYF. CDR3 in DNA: TGCAGCGCCGCAGGGTCAGATACGCAGTATTTT.

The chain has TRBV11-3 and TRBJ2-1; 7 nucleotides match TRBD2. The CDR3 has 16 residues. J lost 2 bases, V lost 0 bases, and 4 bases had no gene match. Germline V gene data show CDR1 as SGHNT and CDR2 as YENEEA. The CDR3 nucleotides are TGTGCCAGCAGCTTAGATGGGGCGGGGGCCTACAATGAGCAGTTCTTC. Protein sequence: CASSLDGAGAYNEQFF. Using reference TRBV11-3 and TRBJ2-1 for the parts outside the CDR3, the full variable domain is EAGVVQSPRYKIIEKKQPVAFWCNPISGHNTLYWYLQNLGQGPELLIRYENEEAVDDSQLPKDRFSAERLKGVDSTLKIQPAELGDSAVYLCASSLDGAGAYNEQFFGPGTRLTVL.

The CDR3 DNA reads TGTGCCAGCAGTTTGGCAGGGTTTGGCACTGAAGCTTTCTTT. It encodes CASSLAGFGTEAFF. V and J are TRBV28 and TRBJ1-1, with a tentative D call TRBD1 (5 bases). Trimming shortened V by 3 bases and J by 4 bases, and 12 bases separated the two germline ends. The CDR3 is 14 amino acids. Looked up from germline, CDR1 is MDHEN and CDR2 is SYDVKM.

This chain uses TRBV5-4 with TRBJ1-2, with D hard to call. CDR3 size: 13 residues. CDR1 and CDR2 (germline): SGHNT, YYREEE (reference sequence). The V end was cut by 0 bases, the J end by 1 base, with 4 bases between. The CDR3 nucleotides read TGTGCCAGCAGCTTGGACGGTAACTATGGCTACACCTTC. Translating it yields CASSLDGNYGYTF.

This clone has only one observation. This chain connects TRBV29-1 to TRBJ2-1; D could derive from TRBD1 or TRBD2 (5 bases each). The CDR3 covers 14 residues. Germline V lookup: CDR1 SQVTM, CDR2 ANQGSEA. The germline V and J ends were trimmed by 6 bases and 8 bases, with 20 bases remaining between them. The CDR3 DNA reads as TGCAGCGTGCCGGGGTACCAGGGTCGGGATGAGCAGTTCTTC. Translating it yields CSVPGYQGRDEQFF.

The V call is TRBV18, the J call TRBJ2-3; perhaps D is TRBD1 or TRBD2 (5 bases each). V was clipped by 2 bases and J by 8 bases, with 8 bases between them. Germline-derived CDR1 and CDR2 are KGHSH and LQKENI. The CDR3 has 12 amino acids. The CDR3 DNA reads TGTGCCAGCTCACCAGGGACGGGTACGCAGTATTTT. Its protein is CASSPGTGTQYF.

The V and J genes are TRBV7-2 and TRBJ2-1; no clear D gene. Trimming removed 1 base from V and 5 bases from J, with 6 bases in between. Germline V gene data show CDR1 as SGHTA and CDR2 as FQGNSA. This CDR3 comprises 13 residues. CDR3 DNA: TGTGCCAGCAGCTTAGATTATGACAATGAGCAGTTCTTC. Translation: CASSLDYDNEQFF.

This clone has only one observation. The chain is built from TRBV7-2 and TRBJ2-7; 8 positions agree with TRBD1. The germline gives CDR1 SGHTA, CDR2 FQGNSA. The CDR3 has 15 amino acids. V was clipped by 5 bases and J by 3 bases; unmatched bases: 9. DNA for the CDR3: TGTGCCAGCAGCCAAGGACAGGGCTTGATCTACGAGCAGTACTTC. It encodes CASSQGQGLIYEQYF.

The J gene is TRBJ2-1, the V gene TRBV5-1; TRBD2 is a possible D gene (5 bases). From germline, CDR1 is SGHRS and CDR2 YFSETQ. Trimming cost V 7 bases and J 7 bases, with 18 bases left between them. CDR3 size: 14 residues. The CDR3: CASRGFSVGNEQFF. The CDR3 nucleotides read TGCGCCAGCCGGGGTTTCAGCGTGGGTAATGAGCAGTTCTTC.

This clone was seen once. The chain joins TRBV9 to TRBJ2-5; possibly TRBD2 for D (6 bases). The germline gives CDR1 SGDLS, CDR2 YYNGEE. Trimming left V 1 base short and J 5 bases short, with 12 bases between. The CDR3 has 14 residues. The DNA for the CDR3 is TGTGCCAGCAGCGTATCCGGGGGTAGGGAGACCCAGTACTTC. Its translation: CASSVSGGRETQYF.

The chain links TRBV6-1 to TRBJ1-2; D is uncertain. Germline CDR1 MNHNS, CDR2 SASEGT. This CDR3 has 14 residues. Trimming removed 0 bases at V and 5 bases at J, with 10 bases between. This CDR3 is CASSEARDSYGYTF. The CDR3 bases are TGTGCCAGCAGTGAAGCGCGGGATAGTTATGGCTACACCTTC.

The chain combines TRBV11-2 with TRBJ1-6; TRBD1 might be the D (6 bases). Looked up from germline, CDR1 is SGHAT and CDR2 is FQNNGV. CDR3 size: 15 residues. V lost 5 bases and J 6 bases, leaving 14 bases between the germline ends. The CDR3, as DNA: TGTGCCAGCAGCCCCGACGGACAGTCTAATTCACCCCTCCACTTT. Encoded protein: CASSPDGQSNSPLHF.

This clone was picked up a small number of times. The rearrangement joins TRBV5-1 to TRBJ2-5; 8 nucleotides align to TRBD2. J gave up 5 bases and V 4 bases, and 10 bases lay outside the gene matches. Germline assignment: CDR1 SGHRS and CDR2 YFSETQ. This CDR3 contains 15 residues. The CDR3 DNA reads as TGCGCCAGCAGCATCTCCGGGACTAGGCACGAGACCCAGTACTTC. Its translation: CASSISGTRHETQYF. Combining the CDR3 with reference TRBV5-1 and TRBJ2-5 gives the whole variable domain KAGVTQTPRYLIKTRGQQVTLSCSPISGHRSVSWYQQTPGQGLQFLFEYFSETQRNKGNFPGRFSGRQFSNSRSEMNVSTLELGDSALYLCASSISGTRHETQYFGPGTRLLVL.

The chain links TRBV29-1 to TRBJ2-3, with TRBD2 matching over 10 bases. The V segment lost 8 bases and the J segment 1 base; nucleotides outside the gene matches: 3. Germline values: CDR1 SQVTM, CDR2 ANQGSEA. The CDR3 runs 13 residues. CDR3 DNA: TGCAGCATAAGCGGGGGGGGCACAGATACGCAGTATTTT. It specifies CSISGGGTDTQYF.

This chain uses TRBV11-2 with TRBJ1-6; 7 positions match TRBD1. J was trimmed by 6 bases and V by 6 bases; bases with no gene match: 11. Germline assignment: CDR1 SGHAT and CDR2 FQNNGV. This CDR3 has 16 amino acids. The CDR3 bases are TGTGCCAGCAGGAACTCGACAGGGCCCTTTAATTCACCCCTCCACTTT. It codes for CASRNSTGPFNSPLHF.

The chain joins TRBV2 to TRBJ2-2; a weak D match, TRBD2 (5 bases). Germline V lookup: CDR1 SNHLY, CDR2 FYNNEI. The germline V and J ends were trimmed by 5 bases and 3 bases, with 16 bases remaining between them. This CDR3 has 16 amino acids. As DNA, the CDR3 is TGTGCCAGCAGTCTAGGCCGGGGTTGGGACACCGGGGAGCTGTTTTTT. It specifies CASSLGRGWDTGELFF.

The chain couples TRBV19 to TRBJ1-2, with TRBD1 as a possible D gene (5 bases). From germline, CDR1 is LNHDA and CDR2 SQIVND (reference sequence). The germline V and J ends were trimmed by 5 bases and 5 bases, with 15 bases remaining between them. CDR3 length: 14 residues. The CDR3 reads CASSSATAGYGYTF. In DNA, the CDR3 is TGTGCCAGTAGTTCAGCGACAGCTGGTTATGGCTACACCTTC.

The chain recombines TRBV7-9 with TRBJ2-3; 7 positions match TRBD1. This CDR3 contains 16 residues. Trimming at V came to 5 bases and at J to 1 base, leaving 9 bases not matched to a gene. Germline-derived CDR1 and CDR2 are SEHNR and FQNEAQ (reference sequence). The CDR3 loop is CASSRKQGMGTDTQYF. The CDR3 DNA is TGTGCCAGCAGCCGCAAACAGGGGATGGGCACAGATACGCAGTATTTT. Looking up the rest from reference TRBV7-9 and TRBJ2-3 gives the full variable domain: DTGVSQNPRHKITKRGQNVTFRCDPISEHNRLYWYRQTLGQGPEFLTYFQNEAQLEKSRLLSDRFSAERPKGSFSTLEIQRTEQGDSAMYLCASSRKQGMGTDTQYFGPGTRLTVL.